One sample yielded the 3 T cell receptor beta chains listed below, sequenced in a study of T cell responses to AZD1222 COVID-19 vaccine (dated by TCRdb to about 2021). Interpreted using the paper, the time point label stands for: baseline before first vaccination. The receptor library was made with the immunoSEQ multiplex PCR assay. Not all clones reach the TCRdb copy of this immuneACCESS table, which keeps in-frame sequences only. Checked studies attribute under half of the gap to unresolved V genes and leave the rest unexplained. This sample gives 200,000 or so clones in total; 85% to 95% of them show up just once. Of the sample, roughly 10% is held by the ten largest clones. The input for sequencing was peripheral blood, taken on day 0 of AZD1222 vaccination. These receptor sequences come from an adult in good health.

This clone was found once. This chain connects TRBV19 to TRBJ1-4; D is undetermined. V was clipped by 1 base and J by 0 bases, with 9 bases between them. The germline V gene has CDR1 LNHDA and CDR2 SQIVND (reference sequence). This CDR3 comprises 16 residues. The CDR3 reads CASSIGTFATNEKLFF. The DNA for the CDR3 is TGTGCCAGTAGTATAGGGACGTTCGCAACTAATGAAAAACTGTTTTTT.

This chain links TRBV25-1 with TRBJ1-6; the D is unclear. CDR1 and CDR2 from the germline V gene are MGHDK and SYGVNS. V gave up 2 bases and J gave up 12 bases, with 14 bases separating them. The CDR3 length is 14 residues. The CDR3 DNA reads TGTGCCAGCAGTGAACGACTCCCCGGGGAACCCCTCCACTTT. This encodes CASSERLPGEPLHF.

The V call is TRBV28, the J call TRBJ1-5, with D unresolved. The V gene's germline CDR1 is MDHEN and CDR2 SYDVKM. The V gene lost 6 bases and the J gene lost 2 bases, with 17 bases spanning the gap. This CDR3 has 16 amino acids. This chain's CDR3 is CASSLLREGRNQPQHF. As DNA, the CDR3 is TGTGCCAGCAGCCTCCTCCGGGAGGGCCGCAATCAGCCCCAGCATTTT.